This TCR beta chain was sequenced in a study of blood T cell repertoires in COVID-19. Assay: immunoSEQ multiplex PCR; the TCRdb copy retains only in-frame clones and omits some. The profile covers roughly 330,000 clones, with 80% to 90% appearing a single time and over 4.5% taken by the ten largest. V lost 0 bases and J 6 bases, leaving 8 bases between the germline ends. This CDR3 contains 13 residues. Looked up from germline, CDR1 is MNHEY and CDR2 is SVGAGI. The TCR comes from a man aged 30 to 45 who had recovered from COVID-19. Sequencing used PBMCs or T cells enriched from blood (not recorded which). J is TRBJ1-1 and V is TRBV6-5; D unresolved. The CDR3 sequence: CASSYSEGAEAFF. In DNA form, the CDR3 reads TGTGCCAGCAGTTACTCAGAGGGAGCTGAAGCTTTCTTT.